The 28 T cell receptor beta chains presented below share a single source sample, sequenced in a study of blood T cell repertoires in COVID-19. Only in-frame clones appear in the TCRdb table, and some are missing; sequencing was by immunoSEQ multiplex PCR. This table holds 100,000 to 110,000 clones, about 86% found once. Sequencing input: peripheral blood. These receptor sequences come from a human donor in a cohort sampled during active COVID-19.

CDR3 residues: CASTPEFYNEQFF. The CDR3 region has the DNA TGTGCCAGCACCCCGGAGTTCTACAATGAGCAGTTCTTC. V gene TRBV11-1 combines with J gene TRBJ2-1; no definite D call. Trimming left V 7 bases short and J 3 bases short, with 10 bases between. The length of the CDR3 is 13 residues. From germline, CDR1 is SGHAT and CDR2 FQDESV (reference sequence).

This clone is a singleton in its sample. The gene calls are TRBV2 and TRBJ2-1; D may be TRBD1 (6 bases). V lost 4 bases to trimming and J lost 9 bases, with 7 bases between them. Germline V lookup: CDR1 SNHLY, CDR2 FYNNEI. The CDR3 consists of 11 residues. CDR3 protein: CASSGGGEQFF. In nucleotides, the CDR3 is TGTGCCAGCAGTGGAGGGGGTGAGCAGTTCTTC. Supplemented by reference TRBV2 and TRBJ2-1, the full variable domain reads EPEVTQTPSHQVTQMGQEVILRCVPISNHLYFYWYRQILGQKVEFLVSFYNNEISEKSEIFDDQFSVERPDGSNFTLKIRSTKLEDSAMYFCASSGGGEQFFGPGTRLTVL.

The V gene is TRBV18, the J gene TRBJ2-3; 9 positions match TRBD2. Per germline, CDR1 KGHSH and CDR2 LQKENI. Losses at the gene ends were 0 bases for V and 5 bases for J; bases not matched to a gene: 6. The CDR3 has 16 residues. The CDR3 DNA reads TGTGCCAGCTCACCACCCCTAGCGGGAATTGGAGATACGCAGTATTTT. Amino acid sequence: CASSPPLAGIGDTQYF.

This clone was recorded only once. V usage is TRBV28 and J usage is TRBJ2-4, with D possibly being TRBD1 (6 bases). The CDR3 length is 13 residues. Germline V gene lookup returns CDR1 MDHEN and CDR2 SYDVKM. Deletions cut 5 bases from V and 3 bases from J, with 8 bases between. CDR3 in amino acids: CASSQGGKNIQYF. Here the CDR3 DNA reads TGTGCCAGCAGTCAAGGGGGCAAAAACATTCAGTACTTC.

This chain's CDR3 is CASSSSGRAVDEQFF. The CDR3 DNA sequence: TGTGCCAGTAGTTCTAGCGGGAGGGCCGTGGATGAGCAGTTCTTC. The chain uses TRBV19 and TRBJ2-1; 12 bases align to TRBD2. Germline V gene data show CDR1 as LNHDA and CDR2 as SQIVND (reference sequence). The CDR3 is 15 residues long. J gave up 8 bases and V 5 bases, and 7 bases lay outside the gene matches.

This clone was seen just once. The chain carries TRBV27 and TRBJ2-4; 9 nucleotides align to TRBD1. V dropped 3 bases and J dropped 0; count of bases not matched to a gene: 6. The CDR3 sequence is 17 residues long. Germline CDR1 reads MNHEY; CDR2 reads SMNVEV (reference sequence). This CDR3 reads CASSFVGTGIAKNIQYF. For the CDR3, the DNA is TGTGCCAGCAGTTTCGTCGGGACAGGGATAGCCAAAAACATTCAGTACTTC.

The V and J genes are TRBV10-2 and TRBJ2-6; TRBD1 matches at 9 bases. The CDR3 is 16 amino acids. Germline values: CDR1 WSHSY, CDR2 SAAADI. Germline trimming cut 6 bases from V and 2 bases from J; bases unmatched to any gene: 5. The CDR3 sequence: CASSLTGGAGANVLTF. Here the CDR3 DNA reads TGCGCCAGCAGCCTCACAGGGGGCGCTGGGGCCAACGTCCTGACTTTC.

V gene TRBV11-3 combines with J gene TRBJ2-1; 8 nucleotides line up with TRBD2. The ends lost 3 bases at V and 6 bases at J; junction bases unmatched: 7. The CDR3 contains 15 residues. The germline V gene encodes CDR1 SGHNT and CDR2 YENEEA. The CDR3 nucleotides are TGTGCCAGCAGCTTTTTTAGCGGGACTCTCAATGAGCAGTTCTTC. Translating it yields CASSFFSGTLNEQFF.

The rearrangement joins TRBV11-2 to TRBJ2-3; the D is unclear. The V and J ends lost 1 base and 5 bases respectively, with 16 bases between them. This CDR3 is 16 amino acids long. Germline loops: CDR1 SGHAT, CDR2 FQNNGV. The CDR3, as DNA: TGTGCCAGCAGCTTAGGGTTCTTGCTTGGTAGAGATACGCAGTATTTT. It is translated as CASSLGFLLGRDTQYF.

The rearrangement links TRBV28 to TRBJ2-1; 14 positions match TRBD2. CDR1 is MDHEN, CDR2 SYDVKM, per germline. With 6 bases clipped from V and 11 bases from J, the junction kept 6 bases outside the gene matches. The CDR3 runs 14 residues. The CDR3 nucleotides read TGTGCCAGCAGCTCGGGACTAGCGGGAGTGAAGCAGTTCTTC. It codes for CASSSGLAGVKQFF.

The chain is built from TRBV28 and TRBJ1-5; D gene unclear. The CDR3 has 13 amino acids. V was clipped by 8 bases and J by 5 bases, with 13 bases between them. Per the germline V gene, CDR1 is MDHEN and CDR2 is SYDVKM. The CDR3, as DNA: TGTGCCAGCTGCGGGGTCCACCATCAGCCCCAGCATTTT. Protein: CASCGVHHQPQHF.

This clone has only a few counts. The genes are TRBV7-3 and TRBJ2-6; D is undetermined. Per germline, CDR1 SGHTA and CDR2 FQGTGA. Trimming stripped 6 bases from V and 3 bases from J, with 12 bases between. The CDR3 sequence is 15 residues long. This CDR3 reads CASSSTRGGANVLTF. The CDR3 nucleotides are TGTGCCAGCAGTTCCACACGAGGTGGGGCCAACGTCCTGACTTTC.

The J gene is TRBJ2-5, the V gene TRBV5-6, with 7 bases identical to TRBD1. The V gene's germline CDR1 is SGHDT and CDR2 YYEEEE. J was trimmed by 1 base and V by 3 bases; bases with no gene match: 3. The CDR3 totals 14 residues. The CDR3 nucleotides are TGTGCCAGCAGCTCCGGGACAGTCCAAGAGACCCAGTACTTC. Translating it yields CASSSGTVQETQYF.

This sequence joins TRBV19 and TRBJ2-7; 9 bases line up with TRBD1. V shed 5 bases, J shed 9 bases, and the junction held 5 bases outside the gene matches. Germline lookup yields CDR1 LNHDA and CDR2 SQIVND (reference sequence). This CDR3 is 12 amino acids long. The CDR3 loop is CASSVTGGWQYF. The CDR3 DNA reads TGTGCCAGTAGTGTCACAGGGGGCTGGCAGTACTTC. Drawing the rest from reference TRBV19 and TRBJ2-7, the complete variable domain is DGGITQSPKYLFRKEGQNVTLSCEQNLNHDAMYWYRQDPGQGLRLIYYSQIVNDFQKGDIAEGYSVSREKKESFPLTVTSAQKNPTAFYLCASSVTGGWQYFGPGTRLTVT.

The CDR3 loop reads CASSSAGASYGYTF. The CDR3 bases are TGTGCCAGCAGCTCAGCTGGGGCAAGCTATGGCTACACCTTC. The rearrangement links TRBV5-6 to TRBJ1-2; tentative D call: TRBD1 (5 bases). V was clipped by 3 bases and J by 4 bases, with 13 bases between them. The germline V gene has CDR1 SGHDT and CDR2 YYEEEE. The CDR3 consists of 14 residues.

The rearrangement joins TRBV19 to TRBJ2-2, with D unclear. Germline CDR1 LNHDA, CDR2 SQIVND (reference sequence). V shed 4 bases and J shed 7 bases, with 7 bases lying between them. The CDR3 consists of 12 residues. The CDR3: CASSTPGGELFF. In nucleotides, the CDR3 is TGTGCCAGTAGTACCCCGGGCGGGGAGCTGTTTTTT. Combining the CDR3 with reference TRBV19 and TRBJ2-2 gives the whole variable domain DGGITQSPKYLFRKEGQNVTLSCEQNLNHDAMYWYRQDPGQGLRLIYYSQIVNDFQKGDIAEGYSVSREKKESFPLTVTSAQKNPTAFYLCASSTPGGELFFGEGSRLTVL.

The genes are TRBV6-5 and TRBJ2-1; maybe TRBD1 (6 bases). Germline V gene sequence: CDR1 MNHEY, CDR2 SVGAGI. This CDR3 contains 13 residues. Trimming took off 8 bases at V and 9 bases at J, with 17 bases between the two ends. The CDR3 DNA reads TGTGCCAGCCAAAACAGGGTCGGAGGTGAGCAGTTCTTC. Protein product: CASQNRVGGEQFF.

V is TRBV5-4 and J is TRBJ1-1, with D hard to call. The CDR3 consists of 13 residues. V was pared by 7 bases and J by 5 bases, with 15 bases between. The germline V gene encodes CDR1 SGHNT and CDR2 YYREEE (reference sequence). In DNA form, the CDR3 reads TGTGCCAGCTCCGCGCCGGGGAGGACTGAAGCTTTCTTT. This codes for CASSAPGRTEAFF.

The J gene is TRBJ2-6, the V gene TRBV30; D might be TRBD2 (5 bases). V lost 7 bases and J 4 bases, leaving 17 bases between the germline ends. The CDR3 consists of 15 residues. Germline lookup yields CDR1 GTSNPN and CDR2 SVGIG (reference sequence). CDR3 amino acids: CAYPRGSGGANVLTF. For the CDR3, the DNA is TGTGCCTATCCCCGGGGTTCAGGCGGGGCCAACGTCCTGACTTTC. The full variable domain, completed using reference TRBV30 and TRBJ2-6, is SQTIHQWPATLVQPVGSPLSLECTVEGTSNPNLYWYRQAAGRGLQLLFYSVGIGQISSEVPQNLSASRPQDRQFILSSKKLLLSDSGFYLCAYPRGSGGANVLTFGAGSRLTVL.

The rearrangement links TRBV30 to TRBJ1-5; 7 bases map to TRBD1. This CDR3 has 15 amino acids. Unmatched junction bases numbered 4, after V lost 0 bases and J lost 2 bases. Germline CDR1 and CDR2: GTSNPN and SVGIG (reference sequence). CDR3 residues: CAWSVSTGGNQPQHF. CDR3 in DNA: TGTGCCTGGAGTGTTTCCACAGGGGGCAATCAGCCCCAGCATTTT. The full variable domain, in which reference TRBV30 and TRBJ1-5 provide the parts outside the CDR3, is SQTIHQWPATLVQPVGSPLSLECTVEGTSNPNLYWYRQAAGRGLQLLFYSVGIGQISSEVPQNLSASRPQDRQFILSSKKLLLSDSGFYLCAWSVSTGGNQPQHFGDGTRLSIL.

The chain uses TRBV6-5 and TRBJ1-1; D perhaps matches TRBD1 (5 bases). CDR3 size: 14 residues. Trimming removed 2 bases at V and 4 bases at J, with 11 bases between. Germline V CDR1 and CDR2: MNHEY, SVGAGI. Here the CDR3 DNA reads TGTGCCAGCAGTTACGGGGCAGGGCGCACTGAAGCTTTCTTT. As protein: CASSYGAGRTEAFF.

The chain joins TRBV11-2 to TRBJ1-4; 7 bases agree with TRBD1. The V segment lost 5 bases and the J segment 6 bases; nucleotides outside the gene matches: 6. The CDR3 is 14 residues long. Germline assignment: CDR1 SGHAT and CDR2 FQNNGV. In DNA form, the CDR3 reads TGTGCCAGCAGCAGGGACAGTTTATATGAAAAACTGTTTTTT. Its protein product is CASSRDSLYEKLFF.

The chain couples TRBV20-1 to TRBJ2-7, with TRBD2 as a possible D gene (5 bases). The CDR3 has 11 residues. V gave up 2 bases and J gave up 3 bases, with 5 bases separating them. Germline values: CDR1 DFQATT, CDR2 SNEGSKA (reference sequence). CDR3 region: CSARSGYEQYF. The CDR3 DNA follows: TGCAGTGCTAGAAGCGGCTACGAGCAGTACTTC.

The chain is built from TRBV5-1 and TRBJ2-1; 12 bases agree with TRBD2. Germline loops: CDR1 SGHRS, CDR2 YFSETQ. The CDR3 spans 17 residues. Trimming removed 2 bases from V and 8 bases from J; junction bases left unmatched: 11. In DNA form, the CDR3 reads TGCGCCAGCAGCTTAGGCGTGACTAGCGGGGGTAGGGATGAGCAGTTCTTC. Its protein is CASSLGVTSGGRDEQFF.

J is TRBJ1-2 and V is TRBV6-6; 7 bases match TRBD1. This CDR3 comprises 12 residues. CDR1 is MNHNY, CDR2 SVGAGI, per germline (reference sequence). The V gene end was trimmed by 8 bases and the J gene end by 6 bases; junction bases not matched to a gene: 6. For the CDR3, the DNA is TGTGCCAGCTGGGACAGCCTGGATGGCTACACCTTC. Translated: CASWDSLDGYTF.

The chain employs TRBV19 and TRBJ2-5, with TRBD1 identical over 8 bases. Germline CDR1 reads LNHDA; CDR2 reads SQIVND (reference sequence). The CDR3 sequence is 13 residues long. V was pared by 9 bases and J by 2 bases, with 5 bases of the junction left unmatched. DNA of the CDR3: TGTGCCAGCCCGGGACAGGCTCAAGAGACCCAGTACTTC. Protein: CASPGQAQETQYF. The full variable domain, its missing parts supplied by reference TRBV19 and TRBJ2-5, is DGGITQSPKYLFRKEGQNVTLSCEQNLNHDAMYWYRQDPGQGLRLIYYSQIVNDFQKGDIAEGYSVSREKKESFPLTVTSAQKNPTAFYLCASPGQAQETQYFGPGTRLLVL.

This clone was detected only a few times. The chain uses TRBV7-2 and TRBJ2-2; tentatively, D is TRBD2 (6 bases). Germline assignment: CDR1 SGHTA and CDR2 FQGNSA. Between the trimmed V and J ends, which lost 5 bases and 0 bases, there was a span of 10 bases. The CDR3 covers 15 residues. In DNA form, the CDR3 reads TGTGCCAGCAGCCTCGGGGGTTCGAACACCGGGGAGCTGTTTTTT. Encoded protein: CASSLGGSNTGELFF. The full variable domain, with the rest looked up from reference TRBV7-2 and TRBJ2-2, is GAGVSQSPSNKVTEKGKDVELRCDPISGHTALYWYRQSLGQGLEFLIYFQGNSAPDKSGLPSDRFSAERTGGSVSTLTIQRTQQEDSAVYLCASSLGGSNTGELFFGEGSRLTVL.

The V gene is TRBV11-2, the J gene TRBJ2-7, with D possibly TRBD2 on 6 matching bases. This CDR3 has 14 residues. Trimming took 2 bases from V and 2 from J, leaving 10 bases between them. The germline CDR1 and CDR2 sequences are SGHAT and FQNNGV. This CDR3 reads CASSLRRETYEQYF. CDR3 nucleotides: TGTGCCAGCAGCTTACGGAGGGAAACCTACGAGCAGTACTTC.